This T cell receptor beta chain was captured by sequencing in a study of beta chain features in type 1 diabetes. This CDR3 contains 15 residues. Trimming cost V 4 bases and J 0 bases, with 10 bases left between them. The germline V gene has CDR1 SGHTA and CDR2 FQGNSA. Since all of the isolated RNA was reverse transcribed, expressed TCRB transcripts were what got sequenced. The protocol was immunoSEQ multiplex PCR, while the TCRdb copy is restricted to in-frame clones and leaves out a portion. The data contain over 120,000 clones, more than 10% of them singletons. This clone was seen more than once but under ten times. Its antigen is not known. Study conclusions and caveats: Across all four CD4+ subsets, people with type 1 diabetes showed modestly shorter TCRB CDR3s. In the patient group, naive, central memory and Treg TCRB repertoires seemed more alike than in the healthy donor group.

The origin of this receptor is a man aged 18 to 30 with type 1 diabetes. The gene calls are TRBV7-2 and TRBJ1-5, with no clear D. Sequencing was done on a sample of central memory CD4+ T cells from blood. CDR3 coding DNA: TGTGCCAGCAGCTCCCCCGCTAATAGCAATCAGCCCCAGCATTTT. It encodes CASSSPANSNQPQHF.